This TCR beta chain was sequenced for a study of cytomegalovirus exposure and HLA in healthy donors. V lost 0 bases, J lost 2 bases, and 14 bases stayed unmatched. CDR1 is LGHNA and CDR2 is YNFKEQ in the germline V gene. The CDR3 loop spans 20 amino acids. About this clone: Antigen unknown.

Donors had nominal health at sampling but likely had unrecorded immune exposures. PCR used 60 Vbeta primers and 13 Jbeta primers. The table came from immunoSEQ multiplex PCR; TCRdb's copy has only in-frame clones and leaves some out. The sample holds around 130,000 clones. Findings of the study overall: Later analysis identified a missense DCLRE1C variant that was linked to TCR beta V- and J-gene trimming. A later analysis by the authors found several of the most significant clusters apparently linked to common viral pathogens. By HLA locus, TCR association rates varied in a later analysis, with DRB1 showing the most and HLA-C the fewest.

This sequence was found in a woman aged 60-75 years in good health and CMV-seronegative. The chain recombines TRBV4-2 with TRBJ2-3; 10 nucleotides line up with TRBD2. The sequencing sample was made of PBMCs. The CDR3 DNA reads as TGTGCCAGCAGCCAAGATGTCATTAGCGGGGGGCCCTTTACCACAGATACGCAGTATTTT. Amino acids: CASSQDVISGGPFTTDTQYF.